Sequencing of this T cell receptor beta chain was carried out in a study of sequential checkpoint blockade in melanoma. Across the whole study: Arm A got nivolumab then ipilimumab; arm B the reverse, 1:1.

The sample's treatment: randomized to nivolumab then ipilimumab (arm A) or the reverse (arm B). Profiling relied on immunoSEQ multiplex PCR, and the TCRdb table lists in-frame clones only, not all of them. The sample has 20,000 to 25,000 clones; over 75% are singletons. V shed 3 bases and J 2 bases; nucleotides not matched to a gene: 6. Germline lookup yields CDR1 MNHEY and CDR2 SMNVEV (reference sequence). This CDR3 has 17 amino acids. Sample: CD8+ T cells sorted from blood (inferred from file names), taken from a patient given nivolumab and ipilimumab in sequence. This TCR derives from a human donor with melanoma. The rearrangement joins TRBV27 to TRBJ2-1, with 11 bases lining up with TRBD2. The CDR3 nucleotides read TGTGCCAGCAGTTTTCTGACTAGCGGGATACCCTACAATGAGCAGTTCTTC. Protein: CASSFLTSGIPYNEQFF.